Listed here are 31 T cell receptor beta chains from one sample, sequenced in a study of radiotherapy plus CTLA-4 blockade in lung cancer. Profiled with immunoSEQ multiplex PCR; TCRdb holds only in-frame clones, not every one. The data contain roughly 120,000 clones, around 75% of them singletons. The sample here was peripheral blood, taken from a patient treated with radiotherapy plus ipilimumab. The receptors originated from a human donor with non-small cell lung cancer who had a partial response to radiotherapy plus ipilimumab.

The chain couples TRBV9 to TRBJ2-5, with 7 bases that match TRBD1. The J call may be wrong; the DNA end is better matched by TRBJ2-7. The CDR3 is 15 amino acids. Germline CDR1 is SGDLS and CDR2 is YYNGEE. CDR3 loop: CASSTSAAGGNEQYF. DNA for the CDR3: TGTGCCAGCAGCACAAGTGCGGCAGGGGGAAACGAGCAGTACTTC.

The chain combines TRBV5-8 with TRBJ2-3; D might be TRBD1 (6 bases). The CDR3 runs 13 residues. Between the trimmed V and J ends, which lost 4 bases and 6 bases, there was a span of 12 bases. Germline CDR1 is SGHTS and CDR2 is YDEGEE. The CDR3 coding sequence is TGTGCCAGCAGCATAACAGGGAAGGATACGCAGTATTTT. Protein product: CASSITGKDTQYF. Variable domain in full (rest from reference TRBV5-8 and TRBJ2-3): EAGVTQSPTHLIKTRGQQATLRCSPISGHTSVYWYQQALGLGLQFLLWYDEGEERNRGNFPPRFSGRQFPNYSSELNVNALELEDSALYLCASSITGKDTQYFGPGTRLTVL.

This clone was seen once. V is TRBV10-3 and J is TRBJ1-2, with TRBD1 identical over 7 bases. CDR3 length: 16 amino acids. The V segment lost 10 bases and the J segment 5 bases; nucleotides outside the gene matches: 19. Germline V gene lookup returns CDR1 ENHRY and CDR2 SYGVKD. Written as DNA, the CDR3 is TGTGCCACGATCCCGGATGCCAGGGGGTCGAAGTATGGCTACACCTTC. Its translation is CATIPDARGSKYGYTF.

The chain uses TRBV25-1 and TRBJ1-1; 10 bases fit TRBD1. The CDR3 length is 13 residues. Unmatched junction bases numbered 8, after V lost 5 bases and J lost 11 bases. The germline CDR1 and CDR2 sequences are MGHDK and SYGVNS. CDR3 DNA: TGTGCCAGCAGTAATCCGGGACAGGGGTTTGCTTTCTTT. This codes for CASSNPGQGFAFF.

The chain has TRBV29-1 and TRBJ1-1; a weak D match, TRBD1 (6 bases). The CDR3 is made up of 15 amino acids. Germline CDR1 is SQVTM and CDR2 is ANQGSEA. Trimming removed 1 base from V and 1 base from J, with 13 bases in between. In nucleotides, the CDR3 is TGCAGCGTTGAAGGGGCTGACAGGCCGAACACTGAAGCTTTCTTT. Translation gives CSVEGADRPNTEAFF.

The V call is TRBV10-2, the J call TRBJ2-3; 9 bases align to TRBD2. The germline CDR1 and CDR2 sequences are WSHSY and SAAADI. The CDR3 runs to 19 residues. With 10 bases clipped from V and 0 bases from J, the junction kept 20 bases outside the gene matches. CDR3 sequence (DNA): TGCGCCACCCGAACCCCGCTAGCGGGGCGACAAGGAAGCACAGATACGCAGTATTTT. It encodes CATRTPLAGRQGSTDTQYF.

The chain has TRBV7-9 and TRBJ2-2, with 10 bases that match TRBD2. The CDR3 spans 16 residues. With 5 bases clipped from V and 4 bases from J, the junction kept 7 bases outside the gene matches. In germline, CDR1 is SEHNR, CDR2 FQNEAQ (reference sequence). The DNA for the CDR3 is TGTGCCAGCAGCCCTGGGGCTAGCGGGAGCACCGGGGAGCTGTTTTTT. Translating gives CASSPGASGSTGELFF.

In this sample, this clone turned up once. CDR3 sequence reads: CASSSSEQDQPQHF. CDR3 nucleotide sequence: TGTGCCAGCAGCTCCTCTGAACAGGATCAGCCCCAGCATTTT. The V call is TRBV5-4, the J call TRBJ1-5; TRBD1 might be the D (5 bases). This CDR3 is 14 amino acids long. V lost 3 bases to trimming and J lost 5 bases, with 12 bases between them. In germline, CDR1 is SGHNT, CDR2 YYREEE (reference sequence).

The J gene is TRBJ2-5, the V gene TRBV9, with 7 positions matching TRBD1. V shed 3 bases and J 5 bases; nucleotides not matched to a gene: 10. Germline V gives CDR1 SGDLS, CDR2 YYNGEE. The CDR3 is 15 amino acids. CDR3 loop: CASSGDRVGGETQYF. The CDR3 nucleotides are TGTGCCAGCAGCGGAGACAGGGTGGGTGGGGAGACCCAGTACTTC.

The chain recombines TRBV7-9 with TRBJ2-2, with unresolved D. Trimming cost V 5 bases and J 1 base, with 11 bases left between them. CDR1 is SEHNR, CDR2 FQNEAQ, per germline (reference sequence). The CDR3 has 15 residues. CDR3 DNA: TGTGCCAGCAGCAAAGAGATTGGGAACACCGGGGAGCTGTTTTTT. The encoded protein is CASSKEIGNTGELFF.

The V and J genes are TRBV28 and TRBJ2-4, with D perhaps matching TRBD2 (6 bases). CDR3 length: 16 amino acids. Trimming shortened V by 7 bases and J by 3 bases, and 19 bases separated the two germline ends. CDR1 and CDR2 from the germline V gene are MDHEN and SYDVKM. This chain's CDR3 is CASKEGGFLDKNIQYF. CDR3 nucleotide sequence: TGTGCCAGCAAGGAGGGTGGGTTTCTCGACAAAAACATTCAGTACTTC.

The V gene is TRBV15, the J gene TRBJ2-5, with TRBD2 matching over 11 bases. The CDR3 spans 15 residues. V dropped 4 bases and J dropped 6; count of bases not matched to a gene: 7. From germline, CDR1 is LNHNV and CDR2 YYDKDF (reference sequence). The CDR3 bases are TGTGCCACCAGCACTTATAGCGGGGGGGGGAAGACCCAGTACTTC. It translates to CATSTYSGGGKTQYF. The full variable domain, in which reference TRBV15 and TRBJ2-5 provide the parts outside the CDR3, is DAMVIQNPRYQVTQFGKPVTLSCSQTLNHNVMYWYQQKSSQAPKLLFHYYDKDFNNEADTPDNFQSRRPNTSFCFLDIRSPGLGDTAMYLCATSTYSGGGKTQYFGPGTRLLVL.

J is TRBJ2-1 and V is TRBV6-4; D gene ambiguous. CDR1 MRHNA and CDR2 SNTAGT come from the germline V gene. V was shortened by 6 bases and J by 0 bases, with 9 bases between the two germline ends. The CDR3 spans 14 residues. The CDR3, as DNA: TGTGCCAGCAGCCCGGGTACCTCCTACAATGAGCAGTTCTTC. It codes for CASSPGTSYNEQFF.

The CDR3 sequence: CSVGGGANTEAFF. CDR3 in DNA: TGCAGCGTTGGAGGTGGGGCCAACACTGAAGCTTTCTTT. The chain carries TRBV29-1 and TRBJ1-1; D is perhaps TRBD1 (5 bases). V shed 4 bases and J shed 2 bases, with 11 bases lying between them. This CDR3 has 13 amino acids. Germline loops: CDR1 SQVTM, CDR2 ANQGSEA.

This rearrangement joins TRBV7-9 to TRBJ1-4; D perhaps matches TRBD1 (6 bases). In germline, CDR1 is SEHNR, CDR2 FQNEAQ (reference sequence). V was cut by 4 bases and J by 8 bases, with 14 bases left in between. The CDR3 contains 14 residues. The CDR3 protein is CASSSRQATEKLFF. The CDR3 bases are TGTGCCAGCAGCTCCAGACAGGCTACGGAAAAACTGTTTTTT. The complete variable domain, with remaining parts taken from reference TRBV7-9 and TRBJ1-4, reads DTGVSQNPRHKITKRGQNVTFRCDPISEHNRLYWYRQTLGQGPEFLTYFQNEAQLEKSRLLSDRFSAERPKGSFSTLEIQRTEQGDSAMYLCASSSRQATEKLFFGSGTQLSVL.

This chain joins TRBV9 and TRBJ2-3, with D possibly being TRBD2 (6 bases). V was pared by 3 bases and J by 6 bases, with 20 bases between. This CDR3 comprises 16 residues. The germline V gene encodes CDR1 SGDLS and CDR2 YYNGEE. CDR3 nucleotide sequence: TGTGCCAGCAGCGCCCACGGGCGGGAAGGCAAGGATACGCAGTATTTT. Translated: CASSAHGREGKDTQYF.

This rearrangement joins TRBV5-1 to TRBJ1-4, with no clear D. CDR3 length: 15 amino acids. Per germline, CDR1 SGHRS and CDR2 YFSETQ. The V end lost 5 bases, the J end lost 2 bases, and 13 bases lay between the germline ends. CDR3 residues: CASRIGLGTNEKLFF. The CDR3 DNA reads TGCGCCAGCAGAATCGGACTTGGGACTAATGAAAAACTGTTTTTT. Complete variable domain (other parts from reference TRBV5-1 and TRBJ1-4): KAGVTQTPRYLIKTRGQQVTLSCSPISGHRSVSWYQQTPGQGLQFLFEYFSETQRNKGNFPGRFSGRQFSNSRSEMNVSTLELGDSALYLCASRIGLGTNEKLFFGSGTQLSVL.

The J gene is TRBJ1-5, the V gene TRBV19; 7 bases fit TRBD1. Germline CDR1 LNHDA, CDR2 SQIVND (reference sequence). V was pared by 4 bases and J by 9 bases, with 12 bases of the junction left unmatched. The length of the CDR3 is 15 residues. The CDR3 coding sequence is TGTGCCAGTAGTACCAGGACAGGCTCAAGTACGCCCCAGCATTTT. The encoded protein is CASSTRTGSSTPQHF.

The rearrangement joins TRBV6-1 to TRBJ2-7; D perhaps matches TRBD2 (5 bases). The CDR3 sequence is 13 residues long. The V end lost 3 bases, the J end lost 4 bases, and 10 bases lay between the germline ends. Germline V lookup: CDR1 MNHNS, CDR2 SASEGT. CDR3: CASSDGRTYEQYV. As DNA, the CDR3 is TGTGCCAGCAGTGACGGCAGGACTTACGAGCAGTACGTC.

In DNA form, the CDR3 reads TGTGCCAGCTCACCCAGGGGGATTATTGGCAATCAGCCCCAGCATTTT. Translating it yields CASSPRGIIGNQPQHF. V gene TRBV18 combines with J gene TRBJ1-5; 7 positions agree with TRBD1. After removal of 3 bases from V and 2 bases from J, the junction contained 7 bases not matched to a gene. The CDR3 spans 16 residues. Germline values: CDR1 KGHSH, CDR2 LQKENI.

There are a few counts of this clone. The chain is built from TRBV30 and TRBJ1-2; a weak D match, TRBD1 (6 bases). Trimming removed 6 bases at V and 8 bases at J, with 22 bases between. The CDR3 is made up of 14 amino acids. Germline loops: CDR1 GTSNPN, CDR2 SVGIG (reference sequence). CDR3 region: CACHRRGGLLGYTF. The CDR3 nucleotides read TGTGCCTGTCATCGAAGGGGGGGATTGTTAGGCTACACCTTC.

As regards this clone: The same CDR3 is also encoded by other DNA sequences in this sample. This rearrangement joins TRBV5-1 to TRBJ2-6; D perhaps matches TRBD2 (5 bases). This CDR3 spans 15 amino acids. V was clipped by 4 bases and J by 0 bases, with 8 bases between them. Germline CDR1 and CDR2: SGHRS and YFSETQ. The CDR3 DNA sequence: TGCGCCAGCAGCCTAGCAAACTCTGGGGCCAACGTCCTGACTTTC. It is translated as CASSLANSGANVLTF.

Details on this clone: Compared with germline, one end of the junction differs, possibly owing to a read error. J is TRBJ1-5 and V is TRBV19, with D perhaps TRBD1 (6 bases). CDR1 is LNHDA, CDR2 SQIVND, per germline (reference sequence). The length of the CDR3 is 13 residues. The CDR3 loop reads CASSTMSRDTVTF. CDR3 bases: TGTGCCAGTAGTACAATGTCCCGGGACACGGTGACTTTT.

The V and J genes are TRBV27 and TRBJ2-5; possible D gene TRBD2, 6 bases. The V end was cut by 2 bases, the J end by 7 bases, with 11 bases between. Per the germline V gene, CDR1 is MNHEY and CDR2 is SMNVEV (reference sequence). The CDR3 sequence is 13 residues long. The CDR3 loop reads CASSLAGPGTQYF. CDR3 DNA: TGTGCCAGCAGTTTAGCGGGACCGGGGACCCAGTACTTC.

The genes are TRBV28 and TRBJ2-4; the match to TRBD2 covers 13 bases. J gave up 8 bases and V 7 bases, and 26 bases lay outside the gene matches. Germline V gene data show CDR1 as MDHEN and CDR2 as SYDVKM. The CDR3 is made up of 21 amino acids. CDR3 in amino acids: CASNPGGRTSGSDIWEDIQYF. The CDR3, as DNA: TGTGCCAGCAACCCGGGCGGGCGGACTAGCGGGAGTGATATTTGGGAAGACATTCAGTACTTC.

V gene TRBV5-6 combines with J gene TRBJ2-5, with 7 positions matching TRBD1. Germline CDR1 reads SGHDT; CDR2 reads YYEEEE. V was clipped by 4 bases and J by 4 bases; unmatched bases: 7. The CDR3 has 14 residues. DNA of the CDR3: TGTGCCAGCAGCGCCCGACAGGGCCGAGAGACCCAGTACTTC. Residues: CASSARQGRETQYF.

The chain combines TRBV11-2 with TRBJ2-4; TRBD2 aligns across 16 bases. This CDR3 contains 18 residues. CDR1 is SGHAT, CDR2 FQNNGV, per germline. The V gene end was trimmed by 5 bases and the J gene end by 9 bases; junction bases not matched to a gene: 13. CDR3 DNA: TGTGCCAGCAGCCCCGGGACTAGCGGGAGGGCCCTAGCGGCCATTCAGTACTTC. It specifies CASSPGTSGRALAAIQYF.

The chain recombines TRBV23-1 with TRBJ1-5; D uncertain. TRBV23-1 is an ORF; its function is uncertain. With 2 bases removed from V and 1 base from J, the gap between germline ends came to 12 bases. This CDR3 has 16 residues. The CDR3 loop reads CASSQPTPRSNQPQHF. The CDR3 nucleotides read TGCGCCAGCAGTCAACCCACCCCGAGAAGCAATCAGCCCCAGCATTTT.

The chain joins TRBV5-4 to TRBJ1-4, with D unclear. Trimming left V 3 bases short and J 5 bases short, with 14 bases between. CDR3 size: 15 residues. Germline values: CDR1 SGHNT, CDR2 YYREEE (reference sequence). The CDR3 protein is CASSSTQDYNEKLFF. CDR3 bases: TGTGCCAGCAGCTCGACCCAGGATTACAATGAAAAACTGTTTTTT.

The CDR3 reads CASSLSTGQAENYGYTF. CDR3 sequence (DNA): TGTGCCAGCTCTCTATCTACGGGACAGGCGGAGAACTATGGCTACACCTTC. This chain joins TRBV18 and TRBJ1-2, with TRBD1 matching 8 bases. Germline V gene sequence: CDR1 KGHSH, CDR2 LQKENI. V lost 6 bases to trimming and J lost 2 bases; unmatched junction nucleotides: 14. This CDR3 has 17 residues.

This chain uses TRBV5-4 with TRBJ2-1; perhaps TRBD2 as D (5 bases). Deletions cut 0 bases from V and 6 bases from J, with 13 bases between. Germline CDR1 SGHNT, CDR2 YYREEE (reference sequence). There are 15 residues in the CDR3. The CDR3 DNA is TGTGCCAGCAGCTTGGCCAGCGGATCCCGCAATGAGCAGTTCTTC. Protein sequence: CASSLASGSRNEQFF.